This TCR beta chain was sequenced for a study of cytomegalovirus exposure and HLA in healthy donors. Study findings and constraints: In an earlier analysis, in approximately 570 donors, most V segments appeared productive either ~87% or ~30% of the time. According to the study, 160 or so TCR beta chains were cytomegalovirus-associated. Some V segments (TRBV6-2 and TRBV6-3 among them) were excluded as indistinguishable.

Donors were ostensibly healthy at sampling, although undocumented immune exposures were probable. With regard to this clone: Its antigen remains unknown.

Losses at the gene ends were 9 bases for V and 0 bases for J; bases not matched to a gene: 5. Per the germline V gene, CDR1 is LNHDA and CDR2 is SQIVND (reference sequence). This CDR3 spans 15 amino acids. The primer mix had 60 Vbeta and 13 Jbeta primers. The assay was immunoSEQ multiplex PCR, and TCRdb's table has in-frame clones only and misses some. The data hold more than 90,000 clones, with about 76% observed a single time. The gene calls are TRBV19 and TRBJ2-2, with 9 bases lining up with TRBD2. The receptor's source is a man in his forties or fifties in good health and CMV-seropositive. Sequences were obtained from PBMCs. This CDR3 is CASATSGANTGELFF. The CDR3 DNA reads TGTGCCAGCGCGACTAGCGGCGCGAACACCGGGGAGCTGTTTTTT.